The clone carrying this T cell receptor beta chain turned up a few times. Antigen unknown. The data derive from a study of cytomegalovirus exposure and HLA in healthy donors. Study as a whole: From donors who were HLA-typed, an early data release held about 89 million unique TCRs. Points from the study as a whole: When a later analysis compared HLA-associated TCR beta chains with equally common others, the HLA-associated chains turned out to be more clonally expanded and to have lower generation probabilities. In vitro confirmation showed three CMV-associated chains to be CMV antigen specific.

The CDR3 length is 16 residues. V lost 6 bases, J lost 0 bases, and 10 bases stayed unmatched. Germline CDR1 SNHLY, CDR2 FYNNEI. The PCR made use of 60 Vbeta and 13 Jbeta primers. Profiled with immunoSEQ multiplex PCR; TCRdb holds only in-frame clones, not every one. The data hold roughly 100,000 clones, with about 66% observed a single time. The TCR sequence derives from a boy between 5 and 17 years old in good health and CMV-seropositive. The sample consisted of PBMCs. V and J are TRBV2 and TRBJ1-2, with TRBD1 identical over 7 bases. In DNA, the CDR3 is TGTGCCAGCAGCGACGTAATGGGACAGCCTAACTATGGCTACACCTTC. This gives the protein CASSDVMGQPNYGYTF.